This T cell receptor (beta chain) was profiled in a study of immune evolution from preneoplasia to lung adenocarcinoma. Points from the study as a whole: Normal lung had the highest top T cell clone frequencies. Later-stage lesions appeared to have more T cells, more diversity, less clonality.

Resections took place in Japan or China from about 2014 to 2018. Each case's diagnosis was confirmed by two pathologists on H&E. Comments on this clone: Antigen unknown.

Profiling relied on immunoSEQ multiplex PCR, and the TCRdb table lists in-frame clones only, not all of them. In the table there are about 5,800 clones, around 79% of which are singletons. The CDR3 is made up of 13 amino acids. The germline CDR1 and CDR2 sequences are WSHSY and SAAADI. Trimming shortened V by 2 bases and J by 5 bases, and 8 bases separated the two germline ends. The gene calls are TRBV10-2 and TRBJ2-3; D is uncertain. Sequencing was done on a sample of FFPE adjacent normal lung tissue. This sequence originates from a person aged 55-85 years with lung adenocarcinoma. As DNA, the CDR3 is TGCGCCAGCAGTGAGGGGTGGAAAGATACGCAGTATTTT. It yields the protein CASSEGWKDTQYF.